Listed below are T cell receptor beta chains from one sample, sequenced in a study of CD8 T cells in Susac syndrome. TCRdb reprocessed the immunoSEQ multiplex PCR reads with MiXCR, giving one entry per CDR3 protein. The table records 150,000 to 200,000 distinct CDR3 sequences, approximately 95% of them present only once. The source material was CD4+ T cells from PBMCs. The source is a human donor with multiple sclerosis. CDR3s include the opening cysteine and the closing phenylalanine or tryptophan. A D gene is named only where the DNA matches it firmly. For some rows the clone size is stated as once, few or many, or as a class when expanded; others skip it.

- | TRBJ1-5 | 13 | TRBD1 | TRBV5-4 | CASSFDRESLQHF | TGTGCCAGCAGCTTTGACAGGGAGTCTCTCCAGCATTTT
- | TRBJ1-4 | 13 | TRBD1 | TRBV29-1 | CSVVQGKNEKLFF | TGCAGCGTTGTACAGGGGAAGAATGAAAAACTGTTTTTT
- | TRBJ2-3 | 16 | - | TRBV11-2 | CASSSSWGSGTDTQYF | TGTGCCAGCAGCTCGTCCTGGGGGAGTGGCACAGATACGCAGTATTTT
- | TRBJ2-2 | 12 | - | TRBV19 | CASRTGIGELFF | TGTGCCAGTAGGACCGGGATCGGGGAGCTGTTTTTT
once | TRBJ2-2 | 13 | - | TRBV7-2 | CASSLEWLRELFF | TGTGCCAGCAGCTTAGAATGGCTCCGGGAGCTGTTTTTT
- | TRBJ2-1 | 14 | TRBD1 | TRBV29-1 | CSVARTGGHNEQFF | TGCAGCGTTGCTCGGACAGGGGGGCACAATGAGCAGTTCTTC
- | TRBJ1-4 | 15 | - | TRBV4-1 | CASSPDGGVREKLFF | TGCGCCAGCAGCCCAGATGGGGGGGTTCGCGAAAAACTGTTTTTT
- | TRBJ2-3 | 14 | TRBD2 | TRBV6-5 | CASRLAGSTDTQYF | TGTGCCAGCCGACTAGCGGGGAGCACAGATACGCAGTATTTT
- | TRBJ2-7 | 14 | - | TRBV5-1 | CASSLESPTYEQYF | TGCGCCAGCAGCTTGGAGAGTCCTACCTACGAGCAGTACTTC
- | TRBJ2-3 | 20 | TRBD2 | TRBV4-1 | CASSQETLAGGPWVTDTQYF | TGCGCCAGCAGCCAAGAAACGCTGGCGGGAGGGCCATGGGTCACAGATACGCAGTATTTT
- | TRBJ1-2 | 15 | TRBD1 | TRBV5-1 | CASSLDRGNIYGYTF | TGCGCCAGCAGCCTGGACAGGGGGAACATCTATGGCTACACCTTC
- | TRBJ2-5 | 17 | TRBD2 | TRBV5-6 | CASSPHYSGRALKTQYF | TGTGCCAGCAGCCCCCACTATAGCGGGAGGGCATTGAAGACCCAGTACTTC
- | TRBJ2-5 | 12 | - | TRBV15 | CATQGRGETQYF | TGTGCCACACAGGGGCGGGGGGAGACCCAGTACTTC
- | TRBJ1-1 | 14 | - | TRBV5-1 | CASSLYPGNTEAFF | TGCGCCAGCAGCCTTTACCCGGGGAACACTGAAGCTTTCTTT
- | TRBJ1-1 | 12 | - | TRBV7-2 | CASGRGNTEAFF | TGTGCCAGCGGTCGGGGGAACACTGAAGCTTTCTTT
- | TRBJ2-7 | 13 | TRBD1 | TRBV10-3 | CASSGQGAYEQYF | TGTGCCTCCTCGGGACAGGGGGCCTACGAGCAGTACTTC
- | TRBJ1-2 | 13 | - | TRBV20-1 | CSAPKMGGYGYTF | TGCAGTGCCCCTAAGATGGGAGGCTATGGCTACACCTTC